A selection of T cell receptor beta chains follows, all from one sample in a study of T cell repertoires in cytomegalovirus infection. Their specific antigens are unknown. TCRdb independently ran MiXCR on the reads; one entry per CDR3 protein. Of a few hundred thousand distinct CDR3 sequences listed, approximately 32% are singletons. The input for sequencing was cultured PBMCs, taken from culture after CMV antigen stimulation. The receptors were gathered from a human donor in good health (CMV status not recorded). Some clones in this sample may be carry-over from other donors' samples. Each CDR3 is given with its conserved first and last residue. A D gene is named only where the DNA matches it firmly. The size entry is marked missing in some rows and otherwise reads once, few, many or a size class.

J gene,V gene,D gene,CDR3 length,clone size,CDR3 DNA,CDR3 protein
TRBJ2-1,TRBV5-6,TRBD1,16,NA,TGTGCCAGCAGCCCCCTGACAGGGTCGGCCTACAATGAGCAGTTCTTC,CASSPLTGSAYNEQFF
TRBJ1-5,TRBV12-3/TRBV12-4,TRBD1,15,NA,TGTGCCAGCAGTTTAAGGGACAGAGACAATCAGCCCCAGCATTTT,CASSLRDRDNQPQHF
TRBJ2-1,TRBV7-6,TRBD2,12,NA,TGTGGCGGGGGAAAATCCTACAATGAGCAGTTCTTC,CGGGKSYNEQFF
TRBJ1-4,TRBV7-4,NA,14,few,TGTGCCAGCAGCCCTCAGGATCCCGATGAAAAACTGTTTTTT,CASSPQDPDEKLFF
TRBJ2-3,TRBV6-6,NA,15,few,TGTGCCAGCAGTTACGATGGGGGGCCGATAGATACGCAGTATTTT,CASSYDGGPIDTQYF
TRBJ1-2,TRBV12-5,NA,14,few,TGTGCTAGTGGTTCCCACTCTGCTGAGGATGGCTACACCTTC,CASGSHSAEDGYTF
TRBJ1-2,TRBV20-1,TRBD1,14,few,TGCAGTGCTAGACCGGGACAGGGCCTCTATGGCTACACCTTC,CSARPGQGLYGYTF
TRBJ1-5,TRBV4-1,NA,16,NA,TGCGCCAGCAGCCAAGGCAGGGGCGGAGGCAATCAGCCCCAGCATTTT,CASSQGRGGGNQPQHF
TRBJ2-7,TRBV6-5,TRBD1,14,NA,TGTGCCAGCAGGAAGGGACAGGGGACCTACGAGCAGTACTTC,CASRKGQGTYEQYF
TRBJ2-2,TRBV2,NA,17,NA,TGTGCCAGCAGTGAAGCGCTTGGCATCCTCTACACCGGGGAGCTGTTTTTT,CASSEALGILYTGELFF
TRBJ2-1,TRBV7-2,TRBD2,17,many,TGTGCCAGCAGCGCGACTATAGCGGGGGGGCATCGGAATGAGCAGTTCTTC,CASSATIAGGHRNEQFF
TRBJ2-5,TRBV6-4,TRBD2,14,NA,TGTGCCAGCAGTGAATCGGGAGGCCAAGAGACCCAGTACTTC,CASSESGGQETQYF
TRBJ2-1,TRBV6-2/TRBV6-3,NA,12,many,TGTGCCAGCAGTGGGACCGACAATGAGCAGTTCTTC,CASSGTDNEQFF
TRBJ1-6,TRBV7-2,NA,21,many,TGTGCCAGCAGCTTAGCTATTCTTTCCCGGGACTGGGAGAGGATGAATTCACCCCTCCACTTT,CASSLAILSRDWERMNSPLHF
TRBJ1-2,TRBV18,NA,13,NA,TGTGCCAGCTCACCCGAGGCAGGCTATGGCTACACCTTC,CASSPEAGYGYTF
TRBJ1-1,TRBV2,NA,13,NA,TGTGCCAGCGGGTTGCCGAGTGGCACTGAAGCTTTCTTT,CASGLPSGTEAFF
TRBJ2-3,TRBV7-6,TRBD1,15,few,TGTGCCAGCAGCTCCAGACAGGGTCCCACAGATACGCAGTATTTT,CASSSRQGPTDTQYF
TRBJ2-2,TRBV6-1,NA,11,few,TGTGCCAGCAGAGACGCCGGGGAGCTGTTTTTT,CASRDAGELFF
TRBJ1-1,TRBV7-6,NA,14,NA,TGTGCCAGCAGCCAGTCCGGGGGGGGGACTGAAGCTTTCTTT,CASSQSGGGTEAFF
TRBJ2-7,TRBV24-1,TRBD2,14,many,TGTGCCACCAGGGATGGGACTAGCGGAGACGAGCAGTACTTC,CATRDGTSGDEQYF
TRBJ1-5,TRBV6-1,NA,16,NA,TGTGCCAGCAGTGAATGGGTCAGGGGAGGGAATCAGCCCCAGCATTTT,CASSEWVRGGNQPQHF
TRBJ2-2,TRBV4-1,NA,16,NA,TGCGCCAGCAGCCAAGTAGCCACCCCGGGCACCGGGGAGCTGTTTTTT,CASSQVATPGTGELFF
TRBJ2-7,TRBV7-9,TRBD2,16,many,TGTGCCAGCAGCTTCGGACTAGCGGGAGCGTCCTACGAGCAGTACTTC,CASSFGLAGASYEQYF
TRBJ2-5,TRBV12-3/TRBV12-4,NA,11,NA,TGTGCCAGCAGCCAAGGGAAGACCCAGTACTTC,CASSQGKTQYF